This TCR beta chain is from a study of T cells in localized non-small cell lung cancer. The CDR3 totals 12 residues. With 3 bases clipped from V and 9 bases from J, the junction kept 5 bases outside the gene matches. Germline CDR1 is GTSNPN and CDR2 is SVGIG (reference sequence). Clones were read by immunoSEQ multiplex PCR, and TCRdb kept only the in-frame ones, dropping some. The sample consists of about 1,900 clones, approximately 22% of them appearing once. This clone appeared a few times. The receptor was derived from a woman aged 35 to 70 with stage I lung adenocarcinoma. V gene TRBV30 combines with J gene TRBJ2-1; 7 bases are a match to TRBD1. The specimen was normal lung tissue next to the tumor, collected before any cancer treatment. The CDR3 nucleotides are TGTGCCTGGAGACAGGGGTATGGTGAGCAGTTCTTC. This translates into CAWRQGYGEQFF.